These 5 T cell receptor beta chains share one sample of origin, sequenced in a study of cytomegalovirus exposure and HLA in healthy donors (dated by TCRdb to about 2017). Libraries were made using the immunoSEQ multiplex PCR assay. For the multiplex PCR, a mixture combining 60 forward primers for TCR Vbeta segments and 13 reverse primers for TCR Jbeta segments was used. Entries here come from immuneACCESS through TCRdb and include only in-frame sequences with V and J called. Some clones fail to appear in such tables; in the studies checked, an unresolved V gene covers under half of the shortfall, and the cause of the remainder is unknown. Recorded for this sample are over 150,000 clones; around 79% of them occurred a single time. About 8.3% of the sample comes from the top ten. The specimen was PBMCs. Source of these receptors: a man aged 30 to 45 in good health and CMV-seropositive.

The chain combines TRBV4-2 with TRBJ1-1; D is ambiguous. The CDR3 runs 17 residues. Trimming removed 0 bases at V and 4 bases at J, with 18 bases between. In germline, CDR1 is LGHNA, CDR2 YNFKEQ. The CDR3 nucleotides read TGTGCCAGCAGCCAAGAGATTCCTAGCAAAGATGGCACTGAAGCTTTCTTT. It is translated as CASSQEIPSKDGTEAFF.

The gene calls are TRBV7-2 and TRBJ1-1, with 8 nucleotides matching TRBD1. The V gene end was trimmed by 3 bases and the J gene end by 6 bases; junction bases not matched to a gene: 6. The CDR3 spans 14 residues. The germline V gene encodes CDR1 SGHTA and CDR2 FQGNSA. In nucleotides, the CDR3 is TGTGCCAGCAGCTTGACAGGGGCTTTCGCTGAAGCTTTCTTT. Protein sequence: CASSLTGAFAEAFF.

The chain uses TRBV9 and TRBJ2-2; 10 positions agree with TRBD2. The length of the CDR3 is 18 residues. The V gene's germline CDR1 is SGDLS and CDR2 YYNGEE. Trimming removed 0 bases from V and 5 bases from J; junction bases left unmatched: 10. CDR3 in DNA: TGTGCCAGCAGCGTAGAAGCTAGCGGGAGATTTGTGACCGGGGAGCTGTTTTTT. Amino acids: CASSVEASGRFVTGELFF.

The genes are TRBV27 and TRBJ2-1; TRBD2 matches 14 bases. The CDR3 has 15 residues. Losses at the gene ends were 4 bases for V and 10 bases for J; bases not matched to a gene: 6. The V gene's germline CDR1 is MNHEY and CDR2 SMNVEV (reference sequence). CDR3 bases: TGTGCCAGCAGTTCTGGGACTAGCGGGAGAGGGGAGCAGTTCTTC. Amino acids: CASSSGTSGRGEQFF.

On this clone: This may arise from a read error, as a much more abundant clone is one base away. The V gene is TRBV7-2, the J gene TRBJ1-2; 8 bases agree with TRBD1. The CDR3 covers 13 residues. V lost 6 bases and J lost 3; bases outside the gene matches: 3. CDR1 and CDR2 from the germline V gene are SGHTA and FQGNSA. CDR3 residues: CASRGQGDYGYTF. The CDR3 DNA is TGTGCCAGCAGAGGACAGGGAGACTATGGCTACACCTTC. Complete variable domain (other parts from reference TRBV7-2 and TRBJ1-2): GAGVSQSPSNKVTEKGKDVELRCDPISGHTALYWYRQSLGQGLEFLIYFQGNSAPDKSGLPSDRFSAERTGGSVSTLTIQRTQQEDSAVYLCASRGQGDYGYTFGSGTRLTVV.